A single sample is the source of the 3 T cell receptor beta chains below, sequenced in a study of vaccination and CD4 T cells after COVID-19. Sequenced with the Oncomine TCR Beta short-read assay was DNA taken from cultured CD4+ T cells. It was cultured CD4+ T cells from which genomic DNA was extracted. TCRdb recomputed calls from the PCR reads with MiXCR, one row per CDR3 protein. Of 9,500 or so distinct CDR3 sequences in the sample, around 32% were seen once. Their target antigens are unknown. Treatment noted: approximately 9-day PBMC culture with coronavirus spike peptide pools or control peptides (ViraFEST assay). The collection of CD4+ T cells from the unexposed donor took place before the COVID-19 pandemic (2011-2018). What was sequenced was CD4+ T cells from blood, cultured in vitro. The receptors shown here come from a human donor in good health.

The genes are TRBV10-3 and TRBJ2-1, with 8 bases lining up with TRBD2. J lost 6 bases, V lost 7 bases, and 14 bases had no gene match. The CDR3 spans 16 residues. The V gene's germline CDR1 is ENHRY and CDR2 SYGVKD. The DNA for the CDR3 is TGTGCCATCACCCCGTCAGGCGGGGGGCTCATCAATGAGCAGTTCTTC. This sequence encodes CAITPSGGGLINEQFF.

The chain employs TRBV5-1 and TRBJ1-6; D is uncertain. Per the germline V gene, CDR1 is SGHRS and CDR2 is YFSETQ. The CDR3 spans 14 residues. Trimming left V 4 bases short and J 10 bases short, with 15 bases between. CDR3 nucleotides: TGCGCCAGCAGCCCCCTTGGTGCGGTCTCACCCCTCCACTTT. This codes for CASSPLGAVSPLHF.

V usage is TRBV2 and J usage is TRBJ2-3; 7 nucleotides line up with TRBD2. The CDR3 extends over 18 amino acids. Germline CDR1 reads SNHLY; CDR2 reads FYNNEI. J gave up 6 bases and V 10 bases, and 25 bases lay outside the gene matches. CDR3 sequence: CATPRGASGAQGPDTQYF. In DNA form, the CDR3 reads TGTGCCACTCCACGTGGGGCTAGCGGTGCTCAGGGTCCCGATACGCAGTATTTT.